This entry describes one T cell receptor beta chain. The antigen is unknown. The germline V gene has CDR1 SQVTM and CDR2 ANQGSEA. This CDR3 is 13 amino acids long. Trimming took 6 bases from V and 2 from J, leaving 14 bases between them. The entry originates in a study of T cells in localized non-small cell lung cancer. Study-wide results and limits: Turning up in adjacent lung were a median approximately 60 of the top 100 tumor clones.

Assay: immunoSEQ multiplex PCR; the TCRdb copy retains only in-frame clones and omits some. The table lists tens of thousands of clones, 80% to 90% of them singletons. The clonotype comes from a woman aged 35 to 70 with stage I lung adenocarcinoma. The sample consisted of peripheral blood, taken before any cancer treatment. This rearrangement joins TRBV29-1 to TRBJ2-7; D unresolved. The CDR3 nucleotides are TGCAGCGTGGTCCTAGGGTTCGCCTACGAGCAGTACTTC. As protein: CSVVLGFAYEQYF.